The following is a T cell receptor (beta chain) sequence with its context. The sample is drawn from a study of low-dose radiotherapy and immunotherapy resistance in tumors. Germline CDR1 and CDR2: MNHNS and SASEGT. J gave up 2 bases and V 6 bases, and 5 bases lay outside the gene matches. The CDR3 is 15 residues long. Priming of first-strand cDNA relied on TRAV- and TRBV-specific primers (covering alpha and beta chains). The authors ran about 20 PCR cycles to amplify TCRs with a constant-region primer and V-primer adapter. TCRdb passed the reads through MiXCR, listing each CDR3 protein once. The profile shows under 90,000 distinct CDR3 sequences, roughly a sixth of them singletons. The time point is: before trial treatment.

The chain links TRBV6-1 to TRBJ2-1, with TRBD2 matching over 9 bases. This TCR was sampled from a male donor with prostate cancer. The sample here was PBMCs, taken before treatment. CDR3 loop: CASSRSGGPYNEQFF. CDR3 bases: TGTGCCAGCAGCCGTAGCGGGGGACCCTACAATGAGCAGTTCTTC.